This record looks at one TCR beta chain sequence and its context. What it binds is unknown. The sample is drawn from a study of a mutant IDH1 vaccine in newly diagnosed glioma. Only in-frame clones appear in the TCRdb table, and some are missing; sequencing was by immunoSEQ multiplex PCR. The sample includes 35,000 to 40,000 clones, 84% of them seen just once. Time point specified: week 11, during vaccination. Doses comprised 300 ug of mutant IDH1 20-mer peptide each, plus topical imiquimod. The TCR comes from a man in his forties with glioma. This specimen was PBMCs, taken from a glioma patient whose treatment included an IDH1 peptide vaccine.

The CDR3 loop is CASSSPDRGSIGNTIYF. The CDR3 nucleotides read TGCGCCAGCAGTTCGCCGGACAGGGGCTCGATCGGAAACACCATATATTTT. This chain connects TRBV5-1 to TRBJ1-3, with 9 bases lining up with TRBD1. The CDR3 has 17 residues. V was clipped by 5 bases and J by 4 bases; unmatched bases: 13. Germline assignment: CDR1 SGHRS and CDR2 YFSETQ.